A selection of T cell receptor beta chains follows, all from one sample in a study of CD4+ T cells in melanoma. Method: immunoSEQ multiplex PCR; TCRdb's copy keeps in-frame clones and lacks some. The table has some 12,000 clones, 55% to 75% seen once. The sample consisted of cells from a culture (not recorded whether cultured in vitro). These TCRs come from a human donor with melanoma. Both conserved end residues are part of each CDR3. A D gene is named only where the DNA matches it firmly.

J gene,D gene,V gene,CDR3 protein
TRBJ2-5,TRBD2,TRBV19,CASSLSTGTSAETQYF
TRBJ2-3,TRBD1,TRBV11-1,CASSSYRGRGDTQYF
TRBJ2-7,TRBD2,TRBV4-1,CASSQLRTSGIYEQYF
TRBJ2-6,-,TRBV7-3,CASTLGTSGANVLTF
TRBJ2-2,-,TRBV6-5,CASSFTSGLTGELFF
TRBJ1-4,-,TRBV5-1,CASSFNGRVVATNEKLFF
TRBJ1-2,-,TRBV6-1,CASSLQDYYGYTF
TRBJ2-5,-,TRBV7-9,CASSLERGKETQYF
TRBJ1-1,-,TRBV5-1,CASQQAENTEAFF
TRBJ2-1,-,TRBV5-4,CASSSPGGPNYNEQFF
TRBJ1-4,-,TRBV5-5,CASSFGSGDGGEKLFF
TRBJ1-1,-,TRBV4-1,CASRIPTSRNTEAFF
TRBJ2-2,-,TRBV5-4,CASSRDTGELFF
TRBJ2-3,-,TRBV6-5,CASSYQTDGDTQYF
TRBJ1-5,-,TRBV7-9,CASSLGVNQPQHF
TRBJ2-7,-,TRBV11-2,CASSRLYEQYF
TRBJ1-2,TRBD1,TRBV5-1,CASSTDRGEIYGYTF
TRBJ1-1,-,TRBV5-4,CASSLQIGGGEAFF
TRBJ2-6,-,TRBV7-9,CASSFGFGRSSGANVLTF
TRBJ2-7,-,TRBV2,CASSVPLSYEQYF
TRBJ2-1,TRBD2,TRBV7-3,CASSLALAGSNEQFF
TRBJ1-1,-,TRBV5-1,CASRDLQGSAFF
TRBJ1-3,-,TRBV5-1,CASSLQPDLTSGNTIYF
TRBJ2-1,-,TRBV11-3,CASSLTGNEQFF
TRBJ1-3,-,TRBV29-1,CSVEAGGRGNTIYF
TRBJ1-2,-,TRBV6-1,CASSEAHGGLGGYTF
TRBJ2-5,-,TRBV7-2,CASSLGVRRQYF
TRBJ1-5,-,TRBV19,CASSRAVDNQPQHF
TRBJ2-1,TRBD2,TRBV7-9,CASSPPGGEDNEQFF
TRBJ2-1,TRBD1,TRBV9,CASSVRQGGIYNEQFF
TRBJ1-2,TRBD1,TRBV4-2,CASSQVGGGRGYTF
TRBJ2-7,TRBD1,TRBV10-1,CASSDRTGVMNEQYF
TRBJ2-7,-,TRBV6-6,CASSYSTLPEQYF
TRBJ2-6,-,TRBV7-9,CASTQSGLSGANVLTF